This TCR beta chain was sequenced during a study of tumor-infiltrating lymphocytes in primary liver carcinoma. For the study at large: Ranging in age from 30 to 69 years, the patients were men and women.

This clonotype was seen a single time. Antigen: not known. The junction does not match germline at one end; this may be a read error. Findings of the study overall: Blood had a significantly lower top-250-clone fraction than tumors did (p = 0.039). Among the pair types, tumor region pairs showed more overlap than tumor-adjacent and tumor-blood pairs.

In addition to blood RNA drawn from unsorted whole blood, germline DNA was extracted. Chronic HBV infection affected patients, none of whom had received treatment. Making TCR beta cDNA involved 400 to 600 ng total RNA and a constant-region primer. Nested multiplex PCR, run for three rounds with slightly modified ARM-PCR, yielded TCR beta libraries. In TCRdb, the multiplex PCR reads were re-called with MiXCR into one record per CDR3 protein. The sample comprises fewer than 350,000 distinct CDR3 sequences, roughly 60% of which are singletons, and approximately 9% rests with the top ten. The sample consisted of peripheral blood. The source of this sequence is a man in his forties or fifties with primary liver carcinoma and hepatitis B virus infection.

This CDR3 reads CASSLDPSPANDQFF. CDR3 nucleotides: TGTGCCAGCAGCTTGGACCCTAGTCCAGCCAATGATCAGTTCTTC. This chain uses TRBV5-4 with TRBJ2-1, with D unresolved. CDR3 size: 15 residues. The germline V gene has CDR1 SGHNT and CDR2 YYREEE (reference sequence).